A single sample gave rise to the 14 T cell receptor beta chains below, sequenced in a study of identifying expanded T cells in peripheral blood. The repertoire was sequenced with immunoSEQ multiplex PCR; TCRdb's copy has only in-frame clones and lacks some. Found here are approximately 100,000 clones, around 89% of them singletons; the top ten hold around 8.3%. Sequences were obtained from blood. These receptors originate from a person between 18 and 75 years old in good health.

This chain uses TRBV4-1 with TRBJ2-2; D is uncertain. The V end was cut by 0 bases, the J end by 0 bases, with 11 bases between. CDR3 length: 17 residues. Per the germline V gene, CDR1 is MGHRA and CDR2 is YSYEKL. CDR3 sequence reads: CASSQEFGASNTGELFF. Here the CDR3 DNA reads TGCGCCAGCAGCCAAGAGTTTGGTGCATCGAACACCGGGGAGCTGTTTTTT.

The sample holds a few counts of this clone. The chain is built from TRBV5-4 and TRBJ1-2; D not certain. V was cut by 4 bases and J by 5 bases, with 9 bases left in between. Germline CDR1 SGHNT, CDR2 YYREEE (reference sequence). The length of the CDR3 is 12 residues. CDR3 amino acids: CASSAAGYGYTF. CDR3 bases: TGTGCCAGCAGCGCAGCGGGGTATGGCTACACCTTC.

The J gene is TRBJ2-5, the V gene TRBV7-2; TRBD2 matches at 11 bases. Germline-derived CDR1 and CDR2 are SGHTA and FQGNSA. V shed 8 bases and J 7 bases; nucleotides not matched to a gene: 9. The CDR3 is 14 residues long. CDR3 sequence reads: CASGTSGGWGTQYF. DNA for the CDR3: TGTGCCAGCGGAACTAGCGGGGGCTGGGGGACCCAGTACTTC.

Here the CDR3 DNA reads TGCGCCAGCAGCCAGGACACTGCCCGTGAAAAACTGTTTTTT. Protein sequence: CASSQDTAREKLFF. This sequence joins TRBV4-3 and TRBJ1-4; the D gene is possibly TRBD1 (5 bases). Trimming pared 3 bases from V and 7 bases from J, leaving 12 bases between. This CDR3 comprises 14 residues. Germline CDR1 reads LGHNA; CDR2 reads YSLEER.

The V call is TRBV7-8, the J call TRBJ2-2, with 7 nucleotides matching TRBD1. The junction had 7 bases not matched to a gene; V was cut back by 1 base and J by 2 bases. This CDR3 has 17 residues. Per the germline V gene, CDR1 is SGHVS and CDR2 is FQNEAQ. Here the CDR3 DNA reads TGTGCCAGCAGCTTAGGGGTACGACAGGGAAACACCGGGGAGCTGTTTTTT. As protein: CASSLGVRQGNTGELFF.

The chain carries TRBV5-1 and TRBJ2-1; the match to TRBD2 covers 11 bases. The J segment lost 4 bases and the V segment lost 2 bases, leaving 8 bases of the junction unmatched. CDR1 and CDR2 (germline): SGHRS, YFSETQ. The CDR3 extends over 17 amino acids. Here the CDR3 DNA reads TGCGCCAGCAGCTTCCGGGGGACTAGCGGAGAATACAATGAGCAGTTCTTC. Translation gives CASSFRGTSGEYNEQFF.

This chain uses TRBV2 with TRBJ1-1; possible D gene TRBD1, 5 bases. V lost 9 bases to trimming and J lost 1 base, with 12 bases between them. The CDR3 loop spans 13 amino acids. Germline CDR1 is SNHLY and CDR2 is FYNNEI. CDR3 DNA: TGTGCCAGGACCCTGACAGAGAACACTGAAGCTTTCTTT. Protein product: CARTLTENTEAFF.

The chain is built from TRBV2 and TRBJ2-7; tentatively, D is TRBD2 (5 bases). Germline-derived CDR1 and CDR2 are SNHLY and FYNNEI. Trimming removed 3 bases from V and 3 bases from J, with 12 bases in between. The CDR3 totals 14 residues. For the CDR3, the DNA is TGTGCCAGCAGTGAGGACTCTCAGCACTACGAGCAGTACTTC. Its protein product is CASSEDSQHYEQYF.

In nucleotides, the CDR3 is TGTGCCAGCAGCTTGGGGTTGACAGGGGTGGGCACTGAAGCTTTCTTT. Its protein product is CASSLGLTGVGTEAFF. The chain uses TRBV5-4 and TRBJ1-1; 8 bases are a match to TRBD1. Germline lookup yields CDR1 SGHNT and CDR2 YYREEE (reference sequence). The length of the CDR3 is 16 residues. J gave up 4 bases and V 0 bases, and 8 bases lay outside the gene matches.

This sequence joins TRBV4-2 and TRBJ1-2; D uncertain. This CDR3 spans 14 amino acids. The V gene's germline CDR1 is LGHNA and CDR2 YNFKEQ. The V gene lost 0 bases and the J gene lost 4 bases, with 9 bases spanning the gap. CDR3 in amino acids: CASSQDPVGYGYTF. The CDR3, as DNA: TGTGCCAGCAGCCAAGATCCCGTTGGCTATGGCTACACCTTC.

V and J are TRBV5-1 and TRBJ2-7; D gene unclear. This CDR3 is built from 13 residues. V was pared by 0 bases and J by 6 bases, with 10 bases between. Germline V gives CDR1 SGHRS, CDR2 YFSETQ. CDR3 coding DNA: TGCGCCAGCAGCTTGGCCGGGCAACCCGAGCAGTACTTC. Translated, it gives CASSLAGQPEQYF.

This clone appeared once. This chain uses TRBV7-9 with TRBJ1-2; TRBD1 agrees at 8 bases. This CDR3 is 13 amino acids long. The V segment lost 6 bases and the J segment 4 bases; nucleotides outside the gene matches: 4. Germline V lookup: CDR1 SEHNR, CDR2 FQNEAQ (reference sequence). The CDR3 here is CASRPGQVYGYTF. The CDR3 DNA sequence: TGTGCCAGCAGACCGGGACAGGTCTATGGCTACACCTTC. Looking up the rest from reference TRBV7-9 and TRBJ1-2 gives the full variable domain: DTGVSQNPRHKITKRGQNVTFRCDPISEHNRLYWYRQTLGQGPEFLTYFQNEAQLEKSRLLSDRFSAERPKGSFSTLEIQRTEQGDSAMYLCASRPGQVYGYTFGSGTRLTVV.

The rearrangement joins TRBV6-1 to TRBJ2-3; tentatively, D is TRBD1 or TRBD2 (5 bases each). Germline CDR1 MNHNS, CDR2 SASEGT. This CDR3 contains 15 residues. V was pared by 1 base and J by 5 bases, with 13 bases between. Here the CDR3 reads CASSEGGPTGDTQYF. CDR3 bases: TGTGCCAGCAGTGAAGGGGGACCGACGGGAGATACGCAGTATTTT.

This chain connects TRBV7-6 to TRBJ1-3; maybe TRBD1 (5 bases). The V gene's germline CDR1 is SGHVS and CDR2 FNYEAQ. The CDR3 has 16 residues. Trimming took off 1 base at V and 0 bases at J, with 10 bases between the two ends. Here the CDR3 DNA reads TGTGCCAGCAGCTTAGGGACACCTCTCTCTGGAAACACCATATATTTT. Translating it yields CASSLGTPLSGNTIYF.